Below are 5 T cell receptor beta chains sequenced from a single sample in a study of T cell responses to AZD1222 COVID-19 vaccine. Only in-frame clones appear in the TCRdb table, and some are missing; sequencing was by immunoSEQ multiplex PCR. Found here are under 130,000 clones, 75% to 90% of them singletons; the top ten hold roughly 20%. Sequenced material: peripheral blood, taken on day 0 of AZD1222 vaccination. Every receptor here comes from an adult in good health.

This chain uses TRBV5-1 with TRBJ2-7; TRBD1 aligns across 9 bases. Germline V CDR1 and CDR2: SGHRS, YFSETQ. The CDR3 runs to 14 residues. V lost 3 bases, J lost 5 bases, and 6 bases stayed unmatched. The CDR3 sequence is CASSWTGTGNEQYF. The CDR3 nucleotides read TGCGCCAGCAGCTGGACCGGGACAGGGAACGAGCAGTACTTC.

This clone was seen once. The chain recombines TRBV7-9 with TRBJ2-7; D unresolved. The germline V gene encodes CDR1 SEHNR and CDR2 FQNEAQ (reference sequence). V was shortened by 5 bases and J by 7 bases, with 21 bases between the two germline ends. The CDR3 runs to 15 residues. CDR3 bases: TGTGCCAGCAGCCGTACTGGGCTTTCGAACTGGGAGCAGTACTTC. It codes for CASSRTGLSNWEQYF.

This clone came up once. The CDR3 sequence: CASSQRLSTQRNTEAFF. CDR3 sequence (DNA): TGTGCCAGCAGCCAACGTTTGTCCACCCAGAGGAACACTGAAGCTTTCTTT. The chain carries TRBV7-9 and TRBJ1-1; D unresolved. There are 17 residues in the CDR3. Looked up from germline, CDR1 is SEHNR and CDR2 is FQNEAQ (reference sequence). Trimming pared 5 bases from V and 1 base from J, leaving 20 bases between.

This clone was picked up a small number of times. The J gene is TRBJ2-1, the V gene TRBV19; the D gene is possibly TRBD2 (6 bases). V lost 7 bases to trimming and J lost 9 bases, with 13 bases between them. Per germline, CDR1 LNHDA and CDR2 SQIVND (reference sequence). This CDR3 contains 12 residues. The DNA for the CDR3 is TGTGCCAGTACCGGGAGTAGGATTGAGCAGTTCTTC. Translating gives CASTGSRIEQFF.

The rearrangement joins TRBV6-5 to TRBJ2-7, with D unclear. CDR1 and CDR2 from the germline V gene are MNHEY and SVGAGI. V lost 0 bases and J lost 2, with 11 bases in between. The CDR3 runs to 15 residues. This chain's CDR3 is CASSYSVMDPYEQYF. CDR3 sequence (DNA): TGTGCCAGCAGTTACTCGGTTATGGACCCCTACGAGCAGTACTTC.